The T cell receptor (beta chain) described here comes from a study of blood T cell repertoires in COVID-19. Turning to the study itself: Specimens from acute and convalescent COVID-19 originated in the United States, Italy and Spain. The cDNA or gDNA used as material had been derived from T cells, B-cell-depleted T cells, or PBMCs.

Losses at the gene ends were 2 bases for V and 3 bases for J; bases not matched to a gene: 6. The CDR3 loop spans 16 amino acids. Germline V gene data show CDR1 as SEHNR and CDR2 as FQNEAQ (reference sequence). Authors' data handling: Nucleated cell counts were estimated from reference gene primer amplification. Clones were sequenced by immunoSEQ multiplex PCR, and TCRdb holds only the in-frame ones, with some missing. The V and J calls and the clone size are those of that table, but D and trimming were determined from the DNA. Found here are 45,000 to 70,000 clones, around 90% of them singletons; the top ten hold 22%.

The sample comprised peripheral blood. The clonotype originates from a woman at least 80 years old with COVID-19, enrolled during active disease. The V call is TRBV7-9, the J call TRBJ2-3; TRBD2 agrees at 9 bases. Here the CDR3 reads CASSLSLAGTTDTQYF. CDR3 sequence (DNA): TGTGCCAGCAGCTTATCTCTAGCGGGGACGACAGATACGCAGTATTTT.